These 12 T cell receptor beta chains originate from one sample sequenced in a study of a mutant IDH1 vaccine in newly diagnosed glioma. This table comes from immunoSEQ multiplex PCR, and its TCRdb copy is limited to in-frame clones, with some not included. The table lists 90,000 to 95,000 clones, 83% of them singletons. This sample's time point: baseline, week 1 (first vaccination visit). The sample's treatment: pre-vaccination baseline after standard-of-care therapy. The input for sequencing was PBMCs, taken from a glioma patient treated with radiotherapy, temozolomide or both. These receptors were taken from a woman aged 50 to 60 with glioma.

The chain is built from TRBV7-9 and TRBJ1-1, with no clear D. Trimming shortened V by 0 bases and J by 3 bases, and 11 bases separated the two germline ends. CDR3 length: 15 amino acids. The V gene's germline CDR1 is SEHNR and CDR2 FQNEAQ (reference sequence). CDR3 DNA: TGTGCCAGCAGCTTAGCGCCAGACCCATACACTGAAGCTTTCTTT. Encoded protein: CASSLAPDPYTEAFF.

This rearrangement joins TRBV19 to TRBJ1-5, with D possibly matching TRBD1 (5 bases). The CDR3 spans 13 residues. Germline V gives CDR1 LNHDA, CDR2 SQIVND (reference sequence). Trimming pared 3 bases from V and 7 bases from J, leaving 10 bases between. The CDR3 loop is CASSIQGGQPQHF. The CDR3 DNA follows: TGTGCCAGTAGTATTCAGGGTGGCCAGCCCCAGCATTTT.

The V and J genes are TRBV11-2 and TRBJ1-5; 7 bases are a match to TRBD1. The V and J ends lost 5 bases and 5 bases, in that order; junction bases with no gene match: 3. Per the germline V gene, CDR1 is SGHAT and CDR2 is FQNNGV. The CDR3 is 13 amino acids. The CDR3 DNA follows: TGTGCCAGCAGCCCTGACAGGGATCAGCCCCAGCATTTT. Amino acid sequence: CASSPDRDQPQHF.

There are a few counts of this clone. The rearrangement uses TRBV10-1 and TRBJ1-1; D may be TRBD1 (6 bases). Trimming took off 0 bases at V and 10 bases at J, with 15 bases between the two ends. Per the germline V gene, CDR1 is WNHNN and CDR2 is SYGVQD (reference sequence). The CDR3 sequence is 14 residues long. DNA for the CDR3: TGCGCCAGCAGTGAGTCGTTCCAGGGGAGGTTAGCTTTCTTT. It translates to CASSESFQGRLAFF.

This clone has a single count. The J gene is TRBJ2-3, the V gene TRBV19, with TRBD1 matching 7 bases. V was clipped by 6 bases and J by 6 bases; unmatched bases: 15. This CDR3 contains 16 residues. Germline V gives CDR1 LNHDA, CDR2 SQIVND (reference sequence). The CDR3 DNA reads TGTGCCAGTAGGGCGCTATTCCGGGACAGAATGGATACGCAGTATTTT. This translates into CASRALFRDRMDTQYF.

The rearrangement joins TRBV6-5 to TRBJ2-5; perhaps D is TRBD1 or TRBD2 (5 bases each). Germline CDR1 and CDR2: MNHEY and SVGAGI. Trimming took off 0 bases at V and 5 bases at J, with 7 bases between the two ends. The CDR3 totals 13 residues. The CDR3 reads CASSYSWGETQYF. CDR3 nucleotides: TGTGCCAGCAGTTACTCCTGGGGGGAGACCCAGTACTTC.

V and J are TRBV6-5 and TRBJ1-5, with D unresolved. Trimming took 0 bases from V and 1 from J, leaving 7 bases between them. The germline V gene encodes CDR1 MNHEY and CDR2 SVGAGI. The CDR3 covers 15 residues. CDR3 protein: CASSYSYRSNQPQHF. Written as DNA, the CDR3 is TGTGCCAGCAGTTACTCTTATCGGAGCAATCAGCCCCAGCATTTT.

The chain couples TRBV9 to TRBJ1-5, with D possibly TRBD1 on 6 matching bases. Trimming removed 0 bases at V and 6 bases at J, with 13 bases between. The CDR3 totals 15 residues. CDR1 and CDR2 (germline): SGDLS, YYNGEE. CDR3 loop: CASSVDGARGQPQHF. The CDR3, as DNA: TGTGCCAGCAGCGTAGACGGGGCCAGGGGTCAGCCCCAGCATTTT.

The V gene is TRBV19, the J gene TRBJ2-2, with 12 bases identical to TRBD1. The CDR3 is 15 residues long. V dropped 9 bases and J dropped 4; count of bases not matched to a gene: 6. CDR1 and CDR2 from the germline V gene are LNHDA and SQIVND (reference sequence). The CDR3 region has the DNA TGTGCCAGCGCGGGACAGGGGGCAGGCACCGGGGAGCTGTTTTTT. It yields the protein CASAGQGAGTGELFF. Supplemented by reference TRBV19 and TRBJ2-2, the full variable domain reads DGGITQSPKYLFRKEGQNVTLSCEQNLNHDAMYWYRQDPGQGLRLIYYSQIVNDFQKGDIAEGYSVSREKKESFPLTVTSAQKNPTAFYLCASAGQGAGTGELFFGEGSRLTVL.

The chain recombines TRBV5-1 with TRBJ1-4, with 8 bases matching TRBD1. The CDR3 length is 15 residues. Germline values: CDR1 SGHRS, CDR2 YFSETQ. V trimming: 4 bases; J trimming: 8 bases; junction bases outside the gene matches: 10. The CDR3 nucleotides are TGCGCCAGCAGCACCGGACAGGGAAGTTTAGAAAAACTGTTTTTT. This sequence encodes CASSTGQGSLEKLFF.

This chain joins TRBV7-2 and TRBJ1-1, with 8 nucleotides matching TRBD1. Germline V gives CDR1 SGHTA, CDR2 FQGNSA. V shed 5 bases, J shed 4 bases, and the junction held 6 bases outside the gene matches. The CDR3 is made up of 14 amino acids. This CDR3 is CASSGSGGITEAFF. The CDR3 DNA reads TGTGCCAGCAGCGGCTCAGGGGGCATCACTGAAGCTTTCTTT.

This chain connects TRBV5-1 to TRBJ1-1; no definite D call. The V gene's germline CDR1 is SGHRS and CDR2 YFSETQ. The CDR3 runs to 14 residues. The germline V and J ends were trimmed by 2 bases and 0 bases, with 8 bases remaining between them. The CDR3: CASSLYQMNTEAFF. The CDR3 DNA reads TGCGCCAGCAGCTTATACCAGATGAACACTGAAGCTTTCTTT.